This T cell receptor beta chain was documented in a study of tumor-infiltrating lymphocytes in primary liver carcinoma. General study points: Each sample was bulk and unsorted; consequently, CD4+ and CD8+ repertoires were not compared.

Synthesis of TCR beta cDNA was carried out from about 0.55 ug total RNA with a constant-region primer. Construction of TCR beta libraries relied on three successive nested multiplex PCR rounds employing slightly modified ARM-PCR. Two initial PCR rounds of around 10 cycles each paired TRBV1-TRBV30 forward primers with a C-beta reverse primer. In TCRdb, the multiplex PCR reads were re-called with MiXCR into one record per CDR3 protein. The profile shows approximately 320,000 distinct CDR3 sequences, 58% of them singletons. Unsorted whole blood yielded the blood RNA, and germline DNA was also extracted. Germline CDR1 and CDR2: SGHNT and YENEEA. The CDR3 runs 14 residues. On this clonotype itself: Its specificity is unknown. One junction end disagrees with the germline gene, perhaps due to a read error.

The chain has TRBV11-3 and TRBJ2-2; D gene unclear. Sequenced: peripheral blood. The sequence was obtained from a woman aged 25 to 39 with primary liver carcinoma and hepatitis B virus infection. CDR3 nucleotide sequence: TGTGTCAGCAGCTTAGTCAGAGGCGCCGGGGAGCTGTTTTTT. It specifies CVSSLVRGAGELFF.